The clone carrying this T cell receptor beta chain has only one observation. The antigen remains undetermined. The sample comes from a study of cytomegalovirus exposure and HLA in healthy donors. CDR1 and CDR2 from the germline V gene are SGHTS and YDEGEE. The length of the CDR3 is 15 residues. Trimming removed 6 bases from V and 4 bases from J, with 20 bases in between. Overall study results and limits: TCR beta chains numbering some 160 were designated cytomegalovirus-associated. V- and J-gene trimming of TCR beta was linked (in a later analysis) to a missense DCLRE1C variant. In a later analysis, HLA-associated beta chains showed higher expansion and lower generation probabilities than comparable chains.

13 Jbeta primers and 60 Vbeta primers were used for the PCR. Only in-frame clones appear in the TCRdb table, and some are missing; sequencing was by immunoSEQ multiplex PCR. The table records around 100,000 clones, 70% to 80% of them present only once. This chain connects TRBV5-8 to TRBJ2-7; maybe TRBD1 (6 bases). The clonotype comes from an older woman in good health and CMV-seropositive. The source material was PBMCs. Here the CDR3 DNA reads TGTGCCAGCAACCCCAAATCGGACAGAGGATACGAGCAGTACTTC. Protein: CASNPKSDRGYEQYF.